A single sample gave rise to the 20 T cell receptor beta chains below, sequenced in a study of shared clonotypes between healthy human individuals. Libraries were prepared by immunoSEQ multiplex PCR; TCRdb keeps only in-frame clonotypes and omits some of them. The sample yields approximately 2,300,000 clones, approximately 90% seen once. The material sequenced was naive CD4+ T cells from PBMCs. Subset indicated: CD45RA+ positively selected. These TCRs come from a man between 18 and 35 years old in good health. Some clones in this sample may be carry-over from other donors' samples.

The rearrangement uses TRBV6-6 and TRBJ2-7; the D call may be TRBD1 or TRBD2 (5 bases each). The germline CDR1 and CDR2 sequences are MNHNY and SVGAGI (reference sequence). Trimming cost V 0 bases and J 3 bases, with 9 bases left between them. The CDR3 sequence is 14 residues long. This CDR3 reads CASSYSGANYEQYF. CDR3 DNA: TGTGCCAGCAGTTACTCCGGGGCCAACTACGAGCAGTACTTC.

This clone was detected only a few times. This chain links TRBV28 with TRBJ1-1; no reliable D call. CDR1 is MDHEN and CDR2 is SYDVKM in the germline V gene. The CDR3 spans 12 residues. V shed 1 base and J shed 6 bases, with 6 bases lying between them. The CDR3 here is CASSLLQSEAFF. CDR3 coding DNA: TGTGCCAGCAGTTTATTACAGTCTGAAGCTTTCTTT.

The DNA for the CDR3 is TGCGCCAGCAGCCGAGGACAGCCGAACACCGGGGAGCTGTTTTTT. Amino acids: CASSRGQPNTGELFF. The V gene is TRBV5-1, the J gene TRBJ2-2; a possible D gene is TRBD1 (6 bases). Germline V CDR1 and CDR2: SGHRS, YFSETQ. The CDR3 has 15 residues. V shed 4 bases and J shed 0 bases, with 10 bases lying between them.

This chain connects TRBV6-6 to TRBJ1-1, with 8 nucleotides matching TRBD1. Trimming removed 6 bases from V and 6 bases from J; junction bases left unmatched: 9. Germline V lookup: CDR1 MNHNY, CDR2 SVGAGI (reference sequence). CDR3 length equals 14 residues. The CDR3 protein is CASSNRQGRAEAFF. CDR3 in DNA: TGTGCCAGCAGCAACCGACAGGGGCGGGCTGAAGCTTTCTTT.

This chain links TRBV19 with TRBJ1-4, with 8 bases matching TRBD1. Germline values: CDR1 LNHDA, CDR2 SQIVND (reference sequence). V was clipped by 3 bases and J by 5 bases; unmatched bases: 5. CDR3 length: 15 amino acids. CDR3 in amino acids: CASSIRGQGNEKLFF. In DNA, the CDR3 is TGTGCCAGTAGTATTAGAGGACAGGGCAATGAAAAACTGTTTTTT.

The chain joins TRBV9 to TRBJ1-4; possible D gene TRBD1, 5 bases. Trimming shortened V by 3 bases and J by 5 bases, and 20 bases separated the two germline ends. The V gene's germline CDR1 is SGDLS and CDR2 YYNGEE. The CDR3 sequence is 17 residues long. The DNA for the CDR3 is TGTGCCAGCAGCGCCTCATCGGGGCTCCAAACCAATGAAAAACTGTTTTTT. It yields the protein CASSASSGLQTNEKLFF.

The CDR3 region has the DNA TGTGCCACCAGCAGAGCCACAGGGGTGGGGGAGACCCAGTACTTC. The encoded protein is CATSRATGVGETQYF. The chain has TRBV15 and TRBJ2-5, with 7 bases identical to TRBD1. V was pared by 1 base and J by 5 bases, with 7 bases of the junction left unmatched. Per the germline V gene, CDR1 is LNHNV and CDR2 is YYDKDF (reference sequence). The CDR3 covers 15 residues.

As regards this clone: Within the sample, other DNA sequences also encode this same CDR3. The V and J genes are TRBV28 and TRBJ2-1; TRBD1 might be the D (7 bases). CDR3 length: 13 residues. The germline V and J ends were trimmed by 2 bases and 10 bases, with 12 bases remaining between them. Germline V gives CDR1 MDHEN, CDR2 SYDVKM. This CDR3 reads CASSLGGGNEQFF. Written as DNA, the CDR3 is TGTGCCAGCAGTTTAGGAGGGGGCAACGAGCAGTTCTTC. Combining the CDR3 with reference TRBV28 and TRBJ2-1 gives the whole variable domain DVKVTQSSRYLVKRTGEKVFLECVQDMDHENMFWYRQDPGLGLRLIYFSYDVKMKEKGDIPEGYSVSREKKERFSLILESASTNQTSMYLCASSLGGGNEQFFGPGTRLTVL.

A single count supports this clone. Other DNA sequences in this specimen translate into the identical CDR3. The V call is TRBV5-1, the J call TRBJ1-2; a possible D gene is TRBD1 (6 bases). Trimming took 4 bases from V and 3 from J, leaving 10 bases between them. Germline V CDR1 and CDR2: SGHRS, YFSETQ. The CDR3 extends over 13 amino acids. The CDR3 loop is CASSARTDYGYTF. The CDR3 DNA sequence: TGCGCCAGCAGCGCCCGGACAGACTATGGCTACACCTTC. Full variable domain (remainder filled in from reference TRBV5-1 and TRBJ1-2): KAGVTQTPRYLIKTRGQQVTLSCSPISGHRSVSWYQQTPGQGLQFLFEYFSETQRNKGNFPGRFSGRQFSNSRSEMNVSTLELGDSALYLCASSARTDYGYTFGSGTRLTVV.

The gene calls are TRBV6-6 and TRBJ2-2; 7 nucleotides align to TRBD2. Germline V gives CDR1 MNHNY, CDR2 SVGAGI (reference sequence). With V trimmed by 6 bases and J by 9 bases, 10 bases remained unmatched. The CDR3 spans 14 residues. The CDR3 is CASSPGLQNRELFF. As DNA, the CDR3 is TGTGCCAGCAGCCCGGGACTACAGAACCGGGAGCTGTTTTTT.

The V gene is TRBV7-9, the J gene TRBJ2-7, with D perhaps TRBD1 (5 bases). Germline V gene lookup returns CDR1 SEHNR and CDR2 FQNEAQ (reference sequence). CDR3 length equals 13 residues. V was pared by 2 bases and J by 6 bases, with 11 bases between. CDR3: CASSLMGPREQYF. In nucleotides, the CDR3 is TGTGCCAGCAGCTTAATGGGGCCCCGCGAGCAGTACTTC.

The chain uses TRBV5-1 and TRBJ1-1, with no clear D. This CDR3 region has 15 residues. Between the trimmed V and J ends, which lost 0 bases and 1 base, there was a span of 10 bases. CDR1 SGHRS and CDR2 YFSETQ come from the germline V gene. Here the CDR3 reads CASSLEGMGNTEAFF. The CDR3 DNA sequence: TGCGCCAGCAGCTTGGAAGGGATGGGGAACACTGAAGCTTTCTTT.

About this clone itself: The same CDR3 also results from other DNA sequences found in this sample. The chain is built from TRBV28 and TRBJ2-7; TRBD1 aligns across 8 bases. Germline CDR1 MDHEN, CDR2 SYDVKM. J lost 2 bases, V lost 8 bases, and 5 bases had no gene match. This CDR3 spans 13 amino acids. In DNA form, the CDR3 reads TGTGCCAGCTCAGGGGGCAGCACCTACGAGCAGTACTTC. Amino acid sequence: CASSGGSTYEQYF.

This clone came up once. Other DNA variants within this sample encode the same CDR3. The CDR3 is CASRTGVYEQYF. In DNA form, the CDR3 reads TGTGCCAGCAGGACGGGAGTCTACGAGCAGTACTTC. The V gene is TRBV28, the J gene TRBJ2-7, with a possible D match to TRBD2 (6 bases). The ends were cut back, 6 bases at V and 3 bases at J, with 9 bases in the middle. Germline lookup yields CDR1 MDHEN and CDR2 SYDVKM. This CDR3 is built from 12 residues.

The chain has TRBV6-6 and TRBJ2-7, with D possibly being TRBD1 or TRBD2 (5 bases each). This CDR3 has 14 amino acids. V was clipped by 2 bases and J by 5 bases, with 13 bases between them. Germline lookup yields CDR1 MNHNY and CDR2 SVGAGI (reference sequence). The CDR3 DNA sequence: TGTGCCAGCAGTTACCCAAGGGTGGGGGACGAGCAGTACTTC. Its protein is CASSYPRVGDEQYF.

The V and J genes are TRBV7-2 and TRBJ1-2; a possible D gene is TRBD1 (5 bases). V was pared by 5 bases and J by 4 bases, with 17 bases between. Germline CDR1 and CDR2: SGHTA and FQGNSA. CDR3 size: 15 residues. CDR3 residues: CASSPRTGTPYGYTF. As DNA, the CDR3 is TGTGCCAGCAGCCCCAGAACCGGGACGCCCTATGGCTACACCTTC.

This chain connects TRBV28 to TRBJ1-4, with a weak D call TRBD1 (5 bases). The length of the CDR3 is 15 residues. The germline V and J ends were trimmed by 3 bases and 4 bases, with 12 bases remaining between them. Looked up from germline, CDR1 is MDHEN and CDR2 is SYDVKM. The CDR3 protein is CASSLGGEGNEKLFF. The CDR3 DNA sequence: TGTGCCAGCAGTTTGGGGGGAGAAGGTAATGAAAAACTGTTTTTT.

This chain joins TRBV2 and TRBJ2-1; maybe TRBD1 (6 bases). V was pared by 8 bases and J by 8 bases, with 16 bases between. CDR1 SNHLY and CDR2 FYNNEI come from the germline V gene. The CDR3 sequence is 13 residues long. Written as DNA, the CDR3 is TGTGCCAGCGTGGTTGCAGGGGTTGATGAGCAGTTCTTC. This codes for CASVVAGVDEQFF.

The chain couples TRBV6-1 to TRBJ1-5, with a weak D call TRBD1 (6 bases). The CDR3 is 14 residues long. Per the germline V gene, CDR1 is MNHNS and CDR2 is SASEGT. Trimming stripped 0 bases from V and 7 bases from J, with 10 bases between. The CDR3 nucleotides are TGTGCCAGCAGTGAAGCGTTACAGGGACAGCCCCAGCATTTT. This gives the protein CASSEALQGQPQHF.

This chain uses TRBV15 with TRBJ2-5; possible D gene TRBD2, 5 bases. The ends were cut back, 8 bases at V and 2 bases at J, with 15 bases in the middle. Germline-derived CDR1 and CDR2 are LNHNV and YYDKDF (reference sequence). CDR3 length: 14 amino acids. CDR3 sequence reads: CATSPRVRQETQYF. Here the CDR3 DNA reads TGTGCCACCTCCCCGCGGGTCAGGCAAGAGACCCAGTACTTC.